Listed below are T cell receptor beta chains from one sample, sequenced in a study of Ad26.COV2.S vaccination and SARS-CoV-2 variants. This table comes from immunoSEQ multiplex PCR, and its TCRdb copy is limited to in-frame clones, with some not included. The sample shows over 400,000 clones, 92% of them seen only once. The sample here was peripheral blood, taken in a trial of Ad26.COV2.S vaccine versus placebo. Receptor source: a person between 18 and 65 years old who received the Ad26.COV2.S COVID-19 vaccine or a placebo. CDR3s include the opening cysteine and the closing phenylalanine or tryptophan. A D gene is named only where the DNA matches it firmly. Only some rows state a clone size, as once, few, many or a class for expanded clones.

d_call clone_size j_call v_call cdr3_nt cdr3_aa
. once TRBJ2-7 TRBV30 TGTGCCTGGGACCTCACGGGAACCCCCTACGAGCAGTACTTC CAWDLTGTPYEQYF
. . TRBJ1-2 TRBV19 TGTGCCAGTAGTTACCCCGGACGGAATAACTATGGCTACACCTTC CASSYPGRNNYGYTF
. . TRBJ2-1 TRBV6-5 TGTGCCAGCAGTTGGGGTGCTGGCCCCAATGAGCAGTTCTTC CASSWGAGPNEQFF
. once TRBJ1-4 TRBV5-8 TGTGCCAGCAGGAGGACGTCCCTTAATGAAAAACTGTTTTTT CASRRTSLNEKLFF
TRBD2 . TRBJ2-5 TRBV7-6 TGTGCCAGCAGCTTAGGGACCCGACTAGCGGGAGCTCAAGAGACCCAGTACTTC CASSLGTRLAGAQETQYF
. . TRBJ1-6 TRBV27 TGTGCCAGCAGTTTGGGGAATTCACCCCTCCACTTT CASSLGNSPLHF
TRBD1 once TRBJ1-2 TRBV7-2 TGTGCCAGCAGCCCAAGGACAGGGGCTAACTATGGCTACACCTTC CASSPRTGANYGYTF
TRBD1 . TRBJ2-3 TRBV7-9 TGTGCCAGCAGCTTAAAGGGGGCGAGGGTCTCGGATACGCAGTATTTT CASSLKGARVSDTQYF
. . TRBJ2-7 TRBV7-8 TGTGCCAGCAGCCCCCTCGTGGCAGGCTCCTACGAGCAGTACTTC CASSPLVAGSYEQYF
. . TRBJ2-3 TRBV9 TGTGCCAGCAGCCCCCACGGTGGGGTGGATGGCACAGATACGCAGTATTTT CASSPHGGVDGTDTQYF
. . TRBJ1-2 TRBV4-3 TGCGCCAGCAGCCTTTATATGGACACCGTCTATGGCTACACCTTC CASSLYMDTVYGYTF
. . TRBJ2-3 TRBV19 TGTGCCAGTAACCCCGGGTCTACCTCACGAGCGAATACGCAGTATTTT CASNPGSTSRANTQYF
. . TRBJ1-1 TRBV9 TGTGCCAGCAGCGAAGAATGGAGCACTGAAGCTTTCTTT CASSEEWSTEAFF
TRBD2 . TRBJ2-1 TRBV2 TGTGCCAGCAGTAGGGACTATATCATGAATGAGCAGTTCTTC CASSRDYIMNEQFF
. once TRBJ2-5 TRBV5-1 TGCGCCAGCAGCTCGGGGTTGCAGCAAGAGACCCAGTACTTC CASSSGLQQETQYF
. . TRBJ2-2 TRBV7-9 TGTGCCAGCAGCGGGATGAGCGGAGCGAACACCGGGGAGCTGTTTTTT CASSGMSGANTGELFF
TRBD1 once TRBJ2-1 TRBV11-2 TGTGCCAGCAGCTCCAGACAGGGGATGTTCTTC CASSSRQGMFF
. . TRBJ1-2 TRBV19 TGTGCCAGTAGTGAGCGGGACTCCGTTTATGGCTACACCTTC CASSERDSVYGYTF
. . TRBJ1-5 TRBV11-2 TGTGCCAGCAGCTTAGTGGGTGGAAATAGCAATCAGCCCCAGCATTTT CASSLVGGNSNQPQHF
TRBD2 . TRBJ2-2 TRBV23-1 TGCGCCAGCAGTCAATTAGGACTAGCGGGGGCCGATCCCGGGGAGCTGTTTTTT CASSQLGLAGADPGELFF
. . TRBJ1-1 TRBV6-6 TGTGCCAGCCAAAAAGCCGCGGGGGACACTGAAGCTTTCTTT CASQKAAGDTEAFF
TRBD1 . TRBJ2-1 TRBV6-5 TGTGCCAGCACCGGGACAGGGGTACGGAATGAGCAGTTCTTC CASTGTGVRNEQFF
. . TRBJ1-1 TRBV4-3 TGCGCCAGCAGCCAAGACATTTCACAGGGTGGAATCTTGGGCACTGAAGCTTTCTTT CASSQDISQGGILGTEAFF
TRBD2 . TRBJ2-1 TRBV7-2 TGTGCCAGCAGCTTAGTCCCCAGCGGGGGAAACAATGAGCAGTTCTTC CASSLVPSGGNNEQFF
. . TRBJ2-7 TRBV12-2 TGTGCAAGTCGCTTAGCGTCGCTGATTCCTACCTACGAGCAGTACTTC CASRLASLIPTYEQYF
. . TRBJ2-7 TRBV6-2/TRBV6-3 TGTGCCAGCAGCTTGCGGTCCGACGAGCAGTACTTC CASSLRSDEQYF
. . TRBJ2-7 TRBV4-1 TGCGCCAGCAGCCAAGCCCGGGCCCCGGGGTCCTACGAGCAGTACTTC CASSQARAPGSYEQYF
TRBD2 . TRBJ2-5 TRBV9 TGTGCCAGCAGCGTTGGGAGGGCTAGCGGGCAAGAGACCCAGTACTTC CASSVGRASGQETQYF
. . TRBJ2-4 TRBV30 TGTGCCTGGAGTGTGTCCCAATCAAACATTCAGTACTTC CAWSVSQSNIQYF
TRBD1 . TRBJ1-1 TRBV30 TGTGCCTCCGGGTTCGGTTCCAGGGGGATTAACACTGAAGCTTTCTTT CASGFGSRGINTEAFF
TRBD2 . TRBJ2-7 TRBV5-5 TGTGCCAGCAGCCCCGGGACTAGCGGGGGCCACTCCTACGAGCAGTACTTC CASSPGTSGGHSYEQYF
TRBD1 . TRBJ2-1 TRBV27 TGTGCCAGCAGTTCCGGGACAGACTATAAGCAGTTCTTC CASSSGTDYKQFF
. . TRBJ2-1 TRBV6-2/TRBV6-3 TGTGCCAGCAGTTTCGGTTCAGGAGGATACAATGAGCAGTTCTTC CASSFGSGGYNEQFF
TRBD1 . TRBJ1-1 TRBV7-6 TGTGCCAGCAGCACCGGGACAGGGGTAGCTTTCTTT CASSTGTGVAFF
TRBD1 . TRBJ1-2 TRBV9 TGTGCCAGCAGCGTAGTTACAGGGGCCGGCTACACCTTC CASSVVTGAGYTF
. . TRBJ1-1 TRBV10-1 TGCGCCAGCAGTGACAGGGGCGCGGGGGCTGAAGCTTTCTTT CASSDRGAGAEAFF
TRBD2 . TRBJ2-3 TRBV7-2 TGTGCCAGCAGCTTAGTCCCAGCGGGGGGGCCCACAGATACGCAGTATTTT CASSLVPAGGPTDTQYF
. . TRBJ2-3 TRBV7-9 TGTGCCAGCAGCTTTGGACCGAGCACAGATACGCAGTATTTT CASSFGPSTDTQYF
TRBD1 . TRBJ2-3 TRBV7-9 TGTGCCAGCAGCCCGGCGGGACAGGGGATAGATACGCAGTATTTT CASSPAGQGIDTQYF
. . TRBJ1-6 TRBV4-3 TGCGCCAGCAGCCAAGATCAAATGGCGGGACGTACGCCCCTCCACTTT CASSQDQMAGRTPLHF
. . TRBJ1-2 TRBV12-3/TRBV12-4 TGTGCCAGCAGTTTAGGGGGGGACTATGGCTACACCTTC CASSLGGDYGYTF
. . TRBJ1-3 TRBV6-5 TGTGCCAGCAGTTACTCGACCAGGGCTAGAAACACCATATATTTT CASSYSTRARNTIYF
TRBD2 . TRBJ2-1 TRBV25-1 TGTGCCAGCAGTGTTGAGGGACTAGCGGGTCTCTCCTACAATGAGCAGTTCTTC CASSVEGLAGLSYNEQFF
TRBD2 once TRBJ2-5 TRBV6-2/TRBV6-3 TGTGCCAGCAGACCTGGATGGGCTAGCGGCCAAGAGACCCAGTACTTC CASRPGWASGQETQYF
. . TRBJ1-3 TRBV19 TGTGCCAGTAGTATAGCTACAGGAGGACACTCTGGAAACACCATATATTTT CASSIATGGHSGNTIYF
. . TRBJ2-1 TRBV7-6 TGTGCCAGCAGCCCTAGACTGGGGGGCTCAAATGAGCAGTTCTTC CASSPRLGGSNEQFF
. . TRBJ2-1 TRBV19 TGTGCCAGTAGTATAGCGGGCAGCTCCTACAATGAGCAGTTCTTC CASSIAGSSYNEQFF
. . TRBJ1-3 TRBV10-2 TGCGCCAGCAGTGATCCCAGTAACGGAAACACCATATATTTT CASSDPSNGNTIYF
TRBD1 . TRBJ1-2 TRBV29-1 TGCAGCGTAGGGGACAGCCTTAACTATGGCTACACCTTC CSVGDSLNYGYTF
. . TRBJ1-1 TRBV5-4 TGTGCCAGCAGCTTCAAGGGTATCGACGACACTGAAGCTTTCTTT CASSFKGIDDTEAFF
. . TRBJ2-3 TRBV6-2/TRBV6-3 TGTGCCAGCAGTTACTTTCGGGGTCACACAGATACGCAGTATTTT CASSYFRGHTDTQYF